Given below is one T cell receptor (beta chain) in context. Its antigen is not yet known. There are no base qualities to consult, and no much larger clone falls within one base. Peripheral blood CD8+ and CD4+ T cells from healthy donors, Susac syndrome patients and multiple sclerosis patients were profiled by high-throughput TCR beta sequencing. The healthy donors served as controls matched for age and sex. Bulk CD8+ and CD4+ T cells were purified magnetically by negative isolation, whereas CD8+ TEMRA cells were enriched by FACS. Blood was drawn into EDTA tubes, processed within 24 hours, and PBMCs were isolated by density gradient centrifugation. PBMCs intended for TCR sequencing were frozen in liquid nitrogen and were later thawed in a 37 degrees C water bath. Purity of sorted or isolated CD4+, CD8+ and CD8+ TEMRA cells was at least 90%. This sample was included in a study of CD8 T cells in Susac syndrome (dated 2019 in TCRdb). Turning to the overall study: Repertoire sequencing was used to test whether CD8+ T cell activation and differentiation in Susac syndrome was antigen driven. Study-level results and caveats: The number of individuals in the TCR sequencing and HLA analysis was acknowledged as relatively small.

RNA was extracted using the RNeasy kit, and roughly 0.5 to 1 ug of the RNA was reverse transcribed with random hexamers. The immunoSEQ multiplex PCR assay, covering 54 Vbeta and 13 Jbeta segments, was used to amplify TCR beta CDR3 regions. PCR amplification bias was corrected by using a synthetic template baseline for primer optimization and computational correction. The study's own analysis went as follows. Reads were annotated to V, D and J genes according to IMGT and were analyzed with immunoSEQ Analyzer, with only productive sequences retained. Clonality was calculated as one minus the Shannon entropy normalized by log2 of the number of productive unique sequences. Public and private clones were assessed among the 100 most prevalent clones of each patient and control. Clones were defined as Susac-specific if absent from the healthy and MS cohorts, from around 1,100 published viral clones and from other ImmuneACCESS disease sequences. TCRdb passed the public sequencing reads through fastp at Q25 and MiXCR, retaining productive beta sequences. Under each unique CDR3 protein, matching rows form one entry showing the most common genes and DNA. TCRdb's processing, not the study's, gives the V and J calls here. This sample holds over 100,000 distinct CDR3 sequences; less than 97% were observed only once. In total, the top ten clones hold around 0.1% of the sample.

Taken from the germline V gene (reference sequence), the CDR1 and CDR2 loops are GTSNPN and SVGIG. Taken from cysteine to phenylalanine, the CDR3 has 16 residues. Only the CDR3 part of the read is kept: 48 bases, read in frame from the first base. V and J are trimmed by 2 bases and 4 bases, and the gene matches miss 10 bases of the junction. This clonotype was sampled from a human donor in good health. The specimen sequenced was CD4+ T cells from PBMCs. The chain was built from TRBV30 and TRBJ1-2; 10 junctional bases match TRBD1. The CDR3 reads CAWSFPPGQGIYGYTF. In nucleotide form, the sequence is TGTGCCTGGAGTTTTCCCCCGGGACAGGGGATCTATGGCTACACCTTC.